The 31 T cell receptor beta chains below come from one sample, sequenced in a study of Tregs in tolerant kidney transplant recipients. Profiled with immunoSEQ multiplex PCR; TCRdb holds only in-frame clones, not every one. This sample has about 240,000 clones; more than 65% occur once, and the top ten carry around 0.68%. Sequenced sample: CD4+ T cells from blood. These TCRs come from a human donor in good health.

The table lists this clone with a few counts. V and J are TRBV7-8 and TRBJ1-5, with 7 bases identical to TRBD1. Germline values: CDR1 SGHVS, CDR2 FQNEAQ. V lost 0 bases to trimming and J lost 2 bases; unmatched junction nucleotides: 1. CDR3 size: 15 residues. CDR3 nucleotides: TGTGCCAGCAGCTTAGCAGGGGGCGGCAATCAGCCCCAGCATTTT. Amino acid sequence: CASSLAGGGNQPQHF.

The chain employs TRBV2 and TRBJ1-1, with D perhaps matching TRBD1 (5 bases). V was trimmed by 6 bases and J by 3 bases, leaving 11 bases between them. CDR1 and CDR2 from the germline V gene are SNHLY and FYNNEI. The CDR3 runs 13 residues. In DNA, the CDR3 is TGTGCCAGCAGGTGGACAATTGACACTGAAGCTTTCTTT. Residues: CASRWTIDTEAFF.

This rearrangement joins TRBV5-1 to TRBJ2-2; D remains unclear. V lost 0 bases and J lost 5, with 11 bases in between. This CDR3 is 15 amino acids long. The germline V gene has CDR1 SGHRS and CDR2 YFSETQ. CDR3 protein: CASSLAGSRTGELFF. In DNA form, the CDR3 reads TGCGCCAGCAGCTTGGCCGGGTCGCGGACCGGGGAGCTGTTTTTT.

The V gene is TRBV15, the J gene TRBJ1-2, with TRBD1 matching 10 bases. The junction had 2 bases not matched to a gene; V was cut back by 1 base and J by 6 bases. Germline V CDR1 and CDR2: LNHNV, YYDKDF (reference sequence). This CDR3 has 14 amino acids. The CDR3 DNA sequence: TGTGCCACCAGCAGAGGGGGGACAGGGGATGGCTACACCTTC. Amino acid sequence: CATSRGGTGDGYTF.

There are a few counts of this clone. The chain links TRBV6-5 to TRBJ2-5; TRBD1 agrees at 7 bases. After removal of 5 bases from V and 4 bases from J, the junction contained 4 bases not matched to a gene. Germline V gene data show CDR1 as MNHEY and CDR2 as SVGAGI. The CDR3 spans 13 residues. This chain's CDR3 is CASSAGGPETQYF. The CDR3 DNA reads TGTGCCAGCAGTGCAGGGGGACCAGAGACCCAGTACTTC.

The V call is TRBV20-1, the J call TRBJ2-7; D unclear. The CDR3 loop spans 11 amino acids. Trimming removed 4 bases at V and 2 bases at J, with 6 bases between. Germline assignment: CDR1 DFQATT and CDR2 SNEGSKA (reference sequence). The CDR3 DNA sequence: TGCAGTGCTACCCATACCTACGAGCAGTACTTC. It codes for CSATHTYEQYF.

The chain links TRBV30 to TRBJ1-1; D ambiguous. The CDR3 runs to 11 residues. V gave up 0 bases and J gave up 10 bases, with 9 bases separating them. Germline V gene lookup returns CDR1 GTSNPN and CDR2 SVGIG (reference sequence). CDR3 sequence reads: CAWSVTPIAFF. CDR3 coding DNA: TGTGCCTGGAGTGTTACCCCGATAGCTTTCTTT.

The chain employs TRBV30 and TRBJ2-5, with 9 bases aligning to TRBD2. The better agreement between TRBJ2-7 and the DNA end casts doubt on the J call. The germline CDR1 and CDR2 sequences are GTSNPN and SVGIG (reference sequence). This CDR3 is built from 15 residues. This CDR3 reads CAWSVRGLAHYEQYF. The CDR3 bases are TGTGCCTGGAGTGTAAGGGGACTAGCCCACTACGAGCAGTACTTC.

CDR3 residues: CASSLRTLPELFF. The CDR3 nucleotides read TGTGCCAGCAGCTTGAGGACGCTACCGGAGCTGTTTTTT. The chain uses TRBV5-4 and TRBJ2-2; D not certain. Trimming removed 1 base at V and 10 bases at J, with 11 bases between. Germline-derived CDR1 and CDR2 are SGHNT and YYREEE (reference sequence). The CDR3 length is 13 residues.

The J gene is TRBJ2-7, the V gene TRBV19; TRBD1 agrees at 8 bases. Looked up from germline, CDR1 is LNHDA and CDR2 is SQIVND (reference sequence). The V and J ends lost 2 bases and 7 bases, in that order; junction bases with no gene match: 7. This CDR3 has 14 amino acids. This CDR3 reads CASSIKGQVGEQYF. The DNA of the CDR3 is TGTGCCAGTAGTATAAAGGGACAGGTGGGGGAGCAGTACTTC. Combining the CDR3 with reference TRBV19 and TRBJ2-7 gives the whole variable domain DGGITQSPKYLFRKEGQNVTLSCEQNLNHDAMYWYRQDPGQGLRLIYYSQIVNDFQKGDIAEGYSVSREKKESFPLTVTSAQKNPTAFYLCASSIKGQVGEQYFGPGTRLTVT.

The rearrangement uses TRBV5-1 and TRBJ2-3; a possible D gene is TRBD2 (6 bases). CDR3 length: 16 amino acids. V lost 4 bases, J lost 0 bases, and 15 bases lay in between. CDR1 SGHRS and CDR2 YFSETQ come from the germline V gene. The CDR3 loop is CASSPSSATSTDTQYF. CDR3 DNA: TGCGCCAGCAGCCCGTCTAGCGCCACGAGCACAGATACGCAGTATTTT.

J is TRBJ1-2 and V is TRBV6-5, with 10 bases fitting TRBD1. The V gene end was trimmed by 5 bases and the J gene end by 4 bases; junction bases not matched to a gene: 4. The CDR3 sequence is 14 residues long. Germline V lookup: CDR1 MNHEY, CDR2 SVGAGI. The CDR3 sequence is CASSRTGGSYGYTF. The CDR3 DNA is TGTGCCAGCAGTCGGACAGGGGGTAGCTATGGCTACACCTTC.

This clone was picked up a small number of times. The V gene is TRBV5-1, the J gene TRBJ2-7; 7 nucleotides align to TRBD2. After removal of 2 bases from V and 4 bases from J, the junction contained 24 bases not matched to a gene. The CDR3 length is 20 residues. Germline V CDR1 and CDR2: SGHRS, YFSETQ. This CDR3 reads CASSFRTRRGTTEPPYEQYF. In DNA, the CDR3 is TGCGCCAGCAGCTTCCGGACGCGACGTGGGACTACCGAGCCTCCTTACGAGCAGTACTTC. The variable domain in full, completed from reference TRBV5-1 and TRBJ2-7, reads KAGVTQTPRYLIKTRGQQVTLSCSPISGHRSVSWYQQTPGQGLQFLFEYFSETQRNKGNFPGRFSGRQFSNSRSEMNVSTLELGDSALYLCASSFRTRRGTTEPPYEQYFGPGTRLTVT.

With respect to this clone: Sequence at one end of the junction differs from germline and may be a read error. Other DNA variants within this sample encode the same CDR3. The genes are TRBV7-9 and TRBJ2-3; 13 nucleotides align to TRBD2. CDR1 is SEHNR and CDR2 is FQNEAQ in the germline V gene (reference sequence). The CDR3 is made up of 15 amino acids. DNA of the CDR3: TGTGCCAGCAGCACCGGGACTAGCGGGAAGGATACGCAGTACTTT. It yields the protein CASSTGTSGKDTQYF.

The chain carries TRBV29-1 and TRBJ2-3; 10 bases match TRBD1. CDR3 length equals 14 residues. The V gene end was trimmed by 5 bases and the J gene end by 4 bases; junction bases not matched to a gene: 6. In germline, CDR1 is SQVTM, CDR2 ANQGSEA. This CDR3 reads CSVWDRGRADTQYF. CDR3 DNA: TGCAGCGTTTGGGACAGGGGAAGGGCAGATACGCAGTATTTT.

The chain couples TRBV5-4 to TRBJ1-1; D possibly corresponds to TRBD1 (5 bases). V was cut by 3 bases and J by 0 bases, with 12 bases left in between. Germline CDR1 SGHNT, CDR2 YYREEE (reference sequence). This CDR3 region has 15 residues. The CDR3, as DNA: TGTGCCAGCAGCTCCGCGGACACATTGAACACTGAAGCTTTCTTT. It is translated as CASSSADTLNTEAFF. The full variable domain, its missing parts supplied by reference TRBV5-4 and TRBJ1-1, is ETGVTQSPTHLIKTRGQQVTLRCSSQSGHNTVSWYQQALGQGPQFIFQYYREEENGRGNFPPRFSGLQFPNYSSELNVNALELDDSALYLCASSSADTLNTEAFFGQGTRLTVV.

V gene TRBV4-1 combines with J gene TRBJ1-1, with D tentatively TRBD1 (6 bases). V lost 6 bases to trimming and J lost 4 bases, with 21 bases between them. Germline V gene data show CDR1 as MGHRA and CDR2 as YSYEKL. The CDR3 covers 16 residues. CDR3 in amino acids: CASRSAGGRGGTEAFF. The CDR3 DNA reads TGCGCCAGCAGGAGCGCGGGGGGCAGGGGTGGCACTGAAGCTTTCTTT.

The rearrangement uses TRBV5-1 and TRBJ1-2; D gene uncertain. The CDR3 is made up of 13 amino acids. The ends were cut back, 0 bases at V and 4 bases at J, with 7 bases in the middle. The germline V gene has CDR1 SGHRS and CDR2 YFSETQ. CDR3 sequence (DNA): TGCGCCAGCAGCTTGGGGTCCCCCTATGGCTACACCTTC. Residues: CASSLGSPYGYTF.

The chain links TRBV29-1 to TRBJ1-1, with D perhaps matching TRBD1 (6 bases). Germline V CDR1 and CDR2: SQVTM, ANQGSEA. The CDR3 spans 10 residues. V lost 4 bases and J lost 11, with 11 bases in between. CDR3 bases: TGCAGCGTTGCCCAGGGGAACGCTTTCTTT. Translation gives CSVAQGNAFF.

The gene calls are TRBV6-1 and TRBJ2-3, with D unclear. Looked up from germline, CDR1 is MNHNS and CDR2 is SASEGT. V was pared by 6 bases and J by 2 bases, with 6 bases between. CDR3 length equals 12 residues. CDR3 region: CASSLYTDTQYF. CDR3 bases: TGTGCCAGCAGCTTATACACAGATACGCAGTATTTT.

V usage is TRBV19 and J usage is TRBJ1-3, with D hard to call. Germline loops: CDR1 LNHDA, CDR2 SQIVND (reference sequence). The CDR3 consists of 14 residues. Trimming pared 3 bases from V and 3 bases from J, leaving 9 bases between. The CDR3 spells CASSIGRGGNTIYF. The CDR3 region has the DNA TGTGCCAGTAGTATCGGGCGAGGTGGAAACACCATATATTTT.

V gene TRBV10-3 combines with J gene TRBJ2-7, with 14 bases identical to TRBD2. The CDR3 has 19 amino acids. CDR1 is ENHRY, CDR2 SYGVKD, per germline. The V and J ends lost 2 bases and 0 bases, in that order; junction bases with no gene match: 9. CDR3 in amino acids: CAISEQVGLAGESSYEQYF. For the CDR3, the DNA is TGTGCCATCAGTGAGCAGGTGGGACTAGCGGGGGAGAGCTCCTACGAGCAGTACTTC.

The V gene is TRBV6-5, the J gene TRBJ2-7, with D possibly TRBD2 on 6 matching bases. The CDR3 totals 14 residues. CDR1 and CDR2 (germline): MNHEY, SVGAGI. V was clipped by 8 bases and J by 2 bases, with 16 bases between them. The CDR3 is CASGGAHFPYEQYF. DNA of the CDR3: TGTGCCAGCGGAGGGGCCCACTTTCCCTACGAGCAGTACTTC.

This clone showed up just a few times. DNA for the CDR3: TGTGCCAGCAGCTTTGAGGGGCGATATTCACCCCTCCACTTT. Its translation is CASSFEGRYSPLHF. The rearrangement uses TRBV7-2 and TRBJ1-6, with D possibly matching TRBD1 (5 bases). CDR3 length equals 14 residues. CDR1 and CDR2 from the germline V gene are SGHTA and FQGNSA. V lost 3 bases and J 8 bases, leaving 11 bases between the germline ends.

The chain carries TRBV6-5 and TRBJ2-3, with D uncertain. The CDR3 is made up of 12 amino acids. V shed 6 bases and J shed 6 bases, with 10 bases lying between them. Looked up from germline, CDR1 is MNHEY and CDR2 is SVGAGI. The CDR3 DNA sequence: TGTGCCAGCAGCCCCTTGTGGGATACGCAGTATTTT. Protein sequence: CASSPLWDTQYF.

V and J are TRBV2 and TRBJ2-2, with 10 bases matching TRBD2. The germline V gene encodes CDR1 SNHLY and CDR2 FYNNEI. This CDR3 region has 16 residues. V trimming: 4 bases; J trimming: 4 bases; junction bases outside the gene matches: 6. Here the CDR3 DNA reads TGTGCCAGCAGTGCCAGCGGGGGGGCTGGCACCGGGGAGCTGTTTTTT. Encoded protein: CASSASGGAGTGELFF.

In DNA form, the CDR3 reads TGTGCCAGTAGTTCCAGGACAGGGGGCGCGAAAGAGCAGTACTTC. Translating gives CASSSRTGGAKEQYF. The chain uses TRBV19 and TRBJ2-7; the match to TRBD1 covers 11 bases. V dropped 5 bases and J dropped 7; count of bases not matched to a gene: 10. This CDR3 comprises 15 residues. In germline, CDR1 is LNHDA, CDR2 SQIVND (reference sequence).

The chain employs TRBV5-5 and TRBJ2-2; D not certain. The CDR3 totals 12 residues. Germline V gene sequence: CDR1 SGHKS, CDR2 YYEKEE (reference sequence). V gave up 3 bases and J gave up 6 bases, with 6 bases separating them. The DNA of the CDR3 is TGTGCCAGCAGCTCCCCTCCCGGGGAGCTGTTTTTT. Protein sequence: CASSSPPGELFF.

The genes are TRBV5-1 and TRBJ2-5; D is possibly TRBD2 (7 bases). Germline CDR1 SGHRS, CDR2 YFSETQ. V lost 6 bases to trimming and J lost 2 bases, with 17 bases between them. This CDR3 is 15 amino acids long. The CDR3 is CASTGGGRRQETQYF. The CDR3 DNA follows: TGCGCCAGCACGGGGGGCGGGAGACGTCAAGAGACCCAGTACTTC.

The chain recombines TRBV2 with TRBJ2-5; D ambiguous. V lost 2 bases, J lost 2 bases, and 9 bases lay in between. Germline CDR1 is SNHLY and CDR2 is FYNNEI. This CDR3 is 14 amino acids long. In nucleotides, the CDR3 is TGTGCCAGCAGTGAAATAACGTCACAAGAGACCCAGTACTTC. This codes for CASSEITSQETQYF.

V is TRBV18 and J is TRBJ1-3; no reliable D call. The ends were cut back, 2 bases at V and 7 bases at J, with 9 bases in the middle. Germline V gene sequence: CDR1 KGHSH, CDR2 LQKENI. This CDR3 has 13 amino acids. The CDR3 coding sequence is TGTGCCAGCTCACCAGACATCGAGAACACCATATATTTT. As protein: CASSPDIENTIYF.